Sequencing of this T cell receptor (beta chain) was carried out in a study of PD-L1 blockade in urothelial cancer. About the study: A median around 140,000 T cells were found in blood samples.

This CDR3 region has 13 residues. Germline loops: CDR1 LNHDA, CDR2 SQIVND (reference sequence). The germline V and J ends were trimmed by 2 bases and 3 bases, with 8 bases remaining between them. Using immunoSEQ multiplex PCR, the repertoire was profiled, and TCRdb retains in-frame clones only, with some absent. The sample has more than 50,000 clones, 82% seen once. Material: PBMCs, obtained around atezolizumab (anti-PD-L1) treatment. V is TRBV19 and J is TRBJ2-7, with D possibly matching TRBD1 (6 bases). The sequence was collected from a man between 70 and 80 years old with urothelial cancer. The CDR3 region is CASSIKGGYEQYF. CDR3 nucleotides: TGTGCCAGTAGTATAAAAGGGGGCTACGAGCAGTACTTC.